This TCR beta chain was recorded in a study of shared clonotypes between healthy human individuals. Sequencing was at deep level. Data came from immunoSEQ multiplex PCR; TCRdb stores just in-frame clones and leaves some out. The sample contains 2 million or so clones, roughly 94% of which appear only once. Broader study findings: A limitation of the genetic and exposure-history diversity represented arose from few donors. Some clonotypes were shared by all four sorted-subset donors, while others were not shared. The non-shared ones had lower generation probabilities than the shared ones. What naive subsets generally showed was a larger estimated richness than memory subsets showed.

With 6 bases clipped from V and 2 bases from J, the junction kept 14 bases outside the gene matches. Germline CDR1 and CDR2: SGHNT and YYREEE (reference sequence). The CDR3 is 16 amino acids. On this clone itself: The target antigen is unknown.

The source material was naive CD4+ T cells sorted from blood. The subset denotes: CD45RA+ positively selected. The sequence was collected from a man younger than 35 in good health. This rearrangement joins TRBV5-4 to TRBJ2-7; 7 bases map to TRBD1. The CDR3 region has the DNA TGTGCCAGCACCGGATCCGGGACAGAAGGGGCCTACGAGCAGTACTTC. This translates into CASTGSGTEGAYEQYF.